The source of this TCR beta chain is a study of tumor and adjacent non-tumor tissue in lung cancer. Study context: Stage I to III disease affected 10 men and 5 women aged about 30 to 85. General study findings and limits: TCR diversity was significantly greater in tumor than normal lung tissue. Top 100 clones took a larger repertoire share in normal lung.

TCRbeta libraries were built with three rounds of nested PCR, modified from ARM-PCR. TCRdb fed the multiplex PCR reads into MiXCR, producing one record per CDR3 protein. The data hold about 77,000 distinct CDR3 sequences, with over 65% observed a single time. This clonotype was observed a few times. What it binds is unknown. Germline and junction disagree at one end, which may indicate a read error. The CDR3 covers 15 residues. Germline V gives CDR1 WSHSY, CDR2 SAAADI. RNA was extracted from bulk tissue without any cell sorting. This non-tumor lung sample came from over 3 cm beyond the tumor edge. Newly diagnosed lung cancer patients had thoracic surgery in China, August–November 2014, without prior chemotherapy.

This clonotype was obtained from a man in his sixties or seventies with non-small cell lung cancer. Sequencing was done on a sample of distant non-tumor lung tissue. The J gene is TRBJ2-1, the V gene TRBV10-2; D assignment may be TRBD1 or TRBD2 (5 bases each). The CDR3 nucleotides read TGTGCCAGCAGGTCCCCGGGGCCCTCTTCTCATAAGCAGTTCTTC. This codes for CASRSPGPSSHKQFF.